The 14 T cell receptor beta chains presented below share a single source sample, sequenced in a study of blood T cell repertoires in COVID-19. Sequencing was performed with immunoSEQ multiplex PCR; in TCRdb, only in-frame clones are kept and a portion is missing. The table includes some 58,000 clones, around 87% detected once. The material sequenced was peripheral blood. Receptors originate from a man aged 45-60 years with acute or convalescent COVID-19.

This clone appeared a single time. The genes are TRBV18 and TRBJ2-5, with 7 bases fitting TRBD2. The CDR3 sequence is 15 residues long. V shed 0 bases and J 2 bases; nucleotides not matched to a gene: 3. The germline V gene encodes CDR1 KGHSH and CDR2 LQKENI. The CDR3 loop reads CASSPPSGPQETQYF. Written as DNA, the CDR3 is TGTGCCAGCTCACCACCTAGCGGGCCACAAGAGACCCAGTACTTC.

The chain recombines TRBV7-2 with TRBJ1-1, with a possible D match to TRBD1 (5 bases). The germline V and J ends were trimmed by 0 bases and 11 bases, with 13 bases remaining between them. Germline V lookup: CDR1 SGHTA, CDR2 FQGNSA. The CDR3 extends over 13 amino acids. The CDR3 DNA reads TGTGCCAGCAGCTTAGCTGGGGCCCTTGACGCTTTCTTT. As protein: CASSLAGALDAFF.

The rearrangement uses TRBV2 and TRBJ1-1; 10 nucleotides match TRBD1. This CDR3 has 13 amino acids. V lost 6 bases and J lost 7; bases outside the gene matches: 5. The germline CDR1 and CDR2 sequences are SNHLY and FYNNEI. CDR3 residues: CASRAGQGGEAFF. CDR3 in DNA: TGTGCCAGCAGGGCCGGACAGGGGGGTGAAGCTTTCTTT.

The chain carries TRBV28 and TRBJ1-5; 7 nucleotides agree with TRBD1. Trimming removed 7 bases from V and 0 bases from J; junction bases left unmatched: 12. Germline assignment: CDR1 MDHEN and CDR2 SYDVKM. The CDR3 extends over 17 amino acids. CDR3 in amino acids: CASTVGTDYFSNQPQHF. DNA for the CDR3: TGTGCCAGCACCGTTGGGACAGACTACTTTAGCAATCAGCCCCAGCATTTT.

This chain uses TRBV24-1 with TRBJ2-2; tentatively, D is TRBD1 (6 bases). CDR3 length: 16 amino acids. CDR1 is KGHDR, CDR2 SFDVKD, per germline. Trimming left V 5 bases short and J 5 bases short, with 17 bases between. CDR3: CATSGQGVQGTGELFF. CDR3 in DNA: TGTGCCACCAGTGGGCAGGGAGTTCAGGGGACCGGGGAGCTGTTTTTT.

The rearrangement uses TRBV9 and TRBJ1-2, with TRBD1 identical over 10 bases. Germline CDR1 reads SGDLS; CDR2 reads YYNGEE. V shed 3 bases, J shed 5 bases, and the junction held 7 bases outside the gene matches. This CDR3 region has 15 residues. For the CDR3, the DNA is TGTGCCAGCAGCGGGGGGGACAGGGGCCTATATGGCTACACCTTC. Its translation is CASSGGDRGLYGYTF.

The chain employs TRBV9 and TRBJ1-1; D is perhaps TRBD1 (5 bases). Trimming cost V 0 bases and J 5 bases, with 8 bases left between them. The germline gives CDR1 SGDLS, CDR2 YYNGEE. The CDR3 extends over 13 amino acids. CDR3 DNA sequence: TGTGCCAGCAGCGTAGGATCAGGGACTGAAGCTTTCTTT. Its protein is CASSVGSGTEAFF.

This sequence joins TRBV27 and TRBJ2-7; 9 bases align to TRBD2. J gave up 2 bases and V 0 bases, and 14 bases lay outside the gene matches. Looked up from germline, CDR1 is MNHEY and CDR2 is SMNVEV (reference sequence). This CDR3 has 19 amino acids. CDR3: CASSLSFPWGGRDAYEQYF. The CDR3 region has the DNA TGTGCCAGCAGTTTATCCTTTCCCTGGGGCGGGAGGGATGCCTACGAGCAGTACTTC.

The genes are TRBV4-1 and TRBJ2-7; D perhaps matches TRBD2 (6 bases). With 4 bases removed from V and 0 bases from J, the gap between germline ends came to 13 bases. CDR3 length equals 15 residues. Germline values: CDR1 MGHRA, CDR2 YSYEKL. The CDR3 region has the DNA TGCGCCAGCAGCCCCTTAGCGGTACTCTCCTACGAGCAGTACTTC. Its protein is CASSPLAVLSYEQYF.

The chain joins TRBV7-3 to TRBJ2-2, with no clear D. The CDR3 has 12 residues. The V gene's germline CDR1 is SGHTA and CDR2 FQGTGA. V gave up 2 bases and J gave up 8 bases, with 6 bases separating them. CDR3 region: CASSLYRGELFF. The CDR3 nucleotides read TGTGCCAGCAGCTTATACCGGGGGGAGCTGTTTTTT. The complete variable domain, with remaining parts taken from reference TRBV7-3 and TRBJ2-2, reads GAGVSQTPSNKVTEKGKYVELRCDPISGHTALYWYRQSLGQGPEFLIYFQGTGAADDSGLPNDRFFAVRPEGSVSTLKIQRTERGDSAVYLCASSLYRGELFFGEGSRLTVL.

This chain uses TRBV2 with TRBJ2-1; TRBD2 aligns across 7 bases. The CDR3 is made up of 13 amino acids. The ends lost 5 bases at V and 6 bases at J; junction bases unmatched: 4. The V gene's germline CDR1 is SNHLY and CDR2 FYNNEI. DNA for the CDR3: TGTGCCAGCAGTCCGACTAGCTTCAATGAGCAGTTCTTC. Translating it yields CASSPTSFNEQFF.

The V gene is TRBV3-1 (or the pseudogene TRBV3-2), the J gene TRBJ1-4; D unresolved. CDR1 and CDR2 from the germline V gene are LGHDT and YNNKEL (reference sequence). This CDR3 spans 17 amino acids. The germline V and J ends were trimmed by 1 base and 3 bases, with 15 bases remaining between them. This chain's CDR3 is CASSQGASSLSNEKLFF. For the CDR3, the DNA is TGTGCCAGCAGCCAAGGGGCCTCCTCTTTATCTAATGAAAAACTGTTTTTT.

Only a few counts were recorded for this clone. The chain links TRBV7-9 to TRBJ1-2; 9 bases agree with TRBD1. J was trimmed by 5 bases and V by 1 base; bases with no gene match: 5. This CDR3 is built from 15 residues. Germline-derived CDR1 and CDR2 are SEHNR and FQNEAQ (reference sequence). The CDR3 loop reads CASSLGDRASYGYTF. The CDR3 bases are TGTGCCAGCAGCTTAGGGGACAGGGCGAGTTATGGCTACACCTTC.

The chain uses TRBV5-1 and TRBJ1-6; 7 nucleotides match TRBD1. Germline trimming cut 4 bases from V and 10 bases from J; bases unmatched to any gene: 8. Per germline, CDR1 SGHRS and CDR2 YFSETQ. The CDR3 covers 14 residues. The CDR3 DNA follows: TGCGCCAGCAGCCTAGACAGGGAAGGCTCACCCCTCCACTTT. Encoded protein: CASSLDREGSPLHF.